The 20 T cell receptor beta chains below were found in one sample sequenced in a study of CD8+CD57+ T cells in acquired aplastic anemia. Genomic DNA, serving as template, underwent TCR beta VDJ and CDR3 profiling. TCRdb reprocessed the reads via MiXCR and lists one record per CDR3 protein. The sample lists some 150,000 distinct CDR3 sequences; about 48% were seen once. Sequencing was done on patients that had shown CD8+CD57+ cell expansion by flow cytometry. The specimen was sorted CD4+, CD8+, or CD8+CD57+ T cells (not recorded which) from PBMCs. The source of these receptors is a human donor with aplastic anemia.

The chain uses TRBV25-1 and TRBJ1-2; D is uncertain. With 4 bases removed from V and 4 bases from J, the gap between germline ends came to 4 bases. CDR3 length: 11 residues. The germline V gene encodes CDR1 MGHDK and CDR2 SYGVNS. The CDR3 DNA reads as TGTGCCAGCAGTGCAGTCTATGGCTACACCTTC. Translation: CASSAVYGYTF.

With regard to this clonotype: A much larger clonotype is one base distant, so this may be a read error. The rearrangement joins TRBV5-6 to TRBJ2-7; D tentatively fits TRBD1 or TRBD2 (5 bases each). V lost 4 bases to trimming and J lost 0 bases, with 14 bases between them. The CDR3 consists of 15 residues. Germline V gene sequence: CDR1 SGHDT, CDR2 YYEEEE. The CDR3 sequence: CASSGSGAASYEQYF. The CDR3 nucleotides are TGTGCCAGCAGCGGGTCCGGGGCGGCCTCCTACGAGCAGTACTTC.

The V gene is TRBV15, the J gene TRBJ1-2, with 8 bases matching TRBD1. The CDR3 sequence is 13 residues long. The germline CDR1 and CDR2 sequences are LNHNV and YYDKDF (reference sequence). The V and J ends lost 6 bases and 4 bases, in that order; junction bases with no gene match: 4. CDR3 coding DNA: TGTGCCACCAGTCGAGGACAGGGCTATGGCTACACCTTC. This codes for CATSRGQGYGYTF.

This clonotype was seen once. CDR3: CASREGPGETQYF. The CDR3 region has the DNA TGTGCCAGCAGAGAGGGGCCGGGAGAGACCCAGTACTTC. The rearrangement uses TRBV2 and TRBJ2-5; D could derive from TRBD1 or TRBD2 (5 bases each). Germline V gene sequence: CDR1 SNHLY, CDR2 FYNNEI. The CDR3 is 13 amino acids. V shed 6 bases and J shed 4 bases, with 12 bases lying between them. Supplemented by reference TRBV2 and TRBJ2-5, the full variable domain reads EPEVTQTPSHQVTQMGQEVILRCVPISNHLYFYWYRQILGQKVEFLVSFYNNEISEKSEIFDDQFSVERPDGSNFTLKIRSTKLEDSAMYFCASREGPGETQYFGPGTRLLVL.

In this sample, this clonotype turned up once. This chain links TRBV12-3 or TRBV12-4 with TRBJ2-7; 11 nucleotides match TRBD2. The junction had 9 bases not matched to a gene; V was cut back by 5 bases and J by 6 bases. This CDR3 is 15 amino acids long. Here the CDR3 reads CASSAPASGRLEQYF. CDR3 nucleotides: TGTGCCAGCAGTGCCCCGGCTAGCGGGAGGCTCGAGCAGTACTTC.

The V call is TRBV15, the J call TRBJ2-3; no definite D call. Germline CDR1 LNHNV, CDR2 YYDKDF (reference sequence). This CDR3 has 15 amino acids. Between the trimmed V and J ends, which lost 0 bases and 0 bases, there was a span of 7 bases. The CDR3 nucleotides read TGTGCCACCAGCAGAGATGTCTGGAGCACAGATACGCAGTATTTT. The encoded protein is CATSRDVWSTDTQYF.

This chain connects TRBV19 to TRBJ2-2; perhaps TRBD2 as D (5 bases). The V gene lost 1 base and the J gene lost 5 bases, with 8 bases spanning the gap. This CDR3 contains 14 residues. The germline gives CDR1 LNHDA, CDR2 SQIVND (reference sequence). The CDR3 bases are TGTGCCAGTAGTATAGTCGGGATTACCGGGGAGCTGTTTTTT. Translated: CASSIVGITGELFF.

This clonotype was found many times. The genes are TRBV6-5 and TRBJ2-1, with 12 bases that match TRBD1. Trimming removed 3 bases from V and 7 bases from J; junction bases left unmatched: 4. The length of the CDR3 is 15 residues. Germline V gene data show CDR1 as MNHEY and CDR2 as SVGAGI. CDR3: CASSYWDRGQNEQFF. Written as DNA, the CDR3 is TGTGCCAGCAGTTATTGGGACAGGGGGCAAAATGAGCAGTTCTTC.

This chain joins TRBV27 and TRBJ1-5; D is ambiguous. This CDR3 is 17 amino acids long. Deletions cut 2 bases from V and 3 bases from J, with 17 bases between. Germline CDR1 MNHEY, CDR2 SMNVEV (reference sequence). The CDR3 region is CASSLRQSLPSNQPQHF. The CDR3 bases are TGTGCCAGCAGTTTACGGCAAAGCCTACCTTCCAATCAGCCCCAGCATTTT.

The gene calls are TRBV29-1 and TRBJ2-7, with 7 bases identical to TRBD1. There are 13 residues in the CDR3. After removal of 7 bases from V and 2 bases from J, the junction contained 8 bases not matched to a gene. Per the germline V gene, CDR1 is SQVTM and CDR2 is ANQGSEA. The CDR3 spells CSARQGSTYEQYF. The DNA of the CDR3 is TGCAGCGCTAGACAGGGTAGTACCTACGAGCAGTACTTC.

The CDR3 protein is CSVIAGGTYEQYF. The CDR3 bases are TGCAGTGTTATAGCGGGAGGAACCTACGAGCAGTACTTC. V and J are TRBV20-1 and TRBJ2-7, with 10 positions matching TRBD2. CDR3 length: 13 amino acids. In germline, CDR1 is DFQATT, CDR2 SNEGSKA (reference sequence). With 7 bases clipped from V and 2 bases from J, the junction kept 5 bases outside the gene matches.

Note on this clonotype: A much larger clone differs by one base, so this may be a read error. The chain employs TRBV6-1 and TRBJ1-5, with a weak D call TRBD1 (6 bases). There are 17 residues in the CDR3. The germline CDR1 and CDR2 sequences are MNHNS and SASEGT. V dropped 2 bases and J dropped 1 base, with 15 bases sitting between them. CDR3 region: CASSEWGARRSNQPQHF. The CDR3, as DNA: TGTGCCAGCAGTGAATGGGGGGCGAGGCGCAGCAATCAGCCCCAGCATTTT.

This clonotype was recorded once. J is TRBJ2-5 and V is TRBV24-1; the D gene could be TRBD1 or TRBD2 (6 bases each). The CDR3 is 13 amino acids. Trimming took 5 bases from V and 5 from J, leaving 11 bases between them. Germline CDR1 is KGHDR and CDR2 is SFDVKD. CDR3 protein: CATSGGAWETQYF. The CDR3 DNA follows: TGTGCCACCAGTGGGGGGGCGTGGGAGACCCAGTACTTC.

This clonotype was seen only a few times. The rearrangement joins TRBV7-2 to TRBJ1-1; a weak D match, TRBD1 (5 bases). The CDR3 consists of 14 residues. CDR1 is SGHTA, CDR2 FQGNSA, per germline. The V and J ends lost 5 bases and 1 base respectively, with 11 bases between them. The CDR3 bases are TGTGCCAGCAGCCCCTCGACAGCGAACACTGAAGCTTTCTTT. It specifies CASSPSTANTEAFF. Looking up the rest from reference TRBV7-2 and TRBJ1-1 gives the full variable domain: GAGVSQSPSNKVTEKGKDVELRCDPISGHTALYWYRQSLGQGLEFLIYFQGNSAPDKSGLPSDRFSAERTGGSVSTLTIQRTQQEDSAVYLCASSPSTANTEAFFGQGTRLTVV.

The chain has TRBV20-1 and TRBJ2-7; no firm D call. Germline CDR1 and CDR2: DFQATT and SNEGSKA (reference sequence). This CDR3 spans 11 amino acids. Trimming stripped 3 bases from V and 3 bases from J, with 6 bases between. The CDR3 reads CSASLGYEQYF. Here the CDR3 DNA reads TGCAGTGCTAGCCTTGGCTACGAGCAGTACTTC.

This sequence joins TRBV7-3 and TRBJ2-3; D tentatively fits TRBD1 or TRBD2 (5 bases each). The germline CDR1 and CDR2 sequences are SGHTA and FQGTGA. V lost 3 bases, J lost 2 bases, and 9 bases lay in between. The CDR3 has 14 amino acids. The CDR3 loop is CASSFRDDTDTQYF. DNA for the CDR3: TGTGCCAGCAGCTTCCGGGACGACACAGATACGCAGTATTTT.

V and J are TRBV19 and TRBJ2-2; the D gene is possibly TRBD1 (6 bases). The CDR3 runs 14 residues. CDR1 is LNHDA and CDR2 is SQIVND in the germline V gene (reference sequence). V gave up 3 bases and J gave up 1 base, with 6 bases separating them. The CDR3 DNA reads TGTGCCAGTAGTATGGGACAGAACACCGGGGAGCTGTTTTTT. Protein sequence: CASSMGQNTGELFF.

In its sample, this clonotype was seen many times. The chain combines TRBV6-5 with TRBJ2-5, with a possible D match to TRBD1 (5 bases). V was cut by 4 bases and J by 2 bases, with 17 bases left in between. Germline values: CDR1 MNHEY, CDR2 SVGAGI. The CDR3 spans 16 residues. In DNA form, the CDR3 reads TGTGCCAGCAGTTCCCACCGGGTGGGGCCACAAGAGACCCAGTACTTC. The encoded protein is CASSSHRVGPQETQYF.

This clonotype was seen a few times. The chain recombines TRBV20-1 with TRBJ1-6; no reliable D call. Per germline, CDR1 DFQATT and CDR2 SNEGSKA (reference sequence). The ends were cut back, 4 bases at V and 13 bases at J, with 14 bases in the middle. The CDR3 spans 12 residues. The CDR3 DNA follows: TGCAGTGCTACGGGCCAGCTGTCGCCCCTCCACTTT. Translation gives CSATGQLSPLHF.

As to this clonotype: One junction end does not reproduce the germline sequence, and a read error may be involved. The V gene is TRBV7-3, the J gene TRBJ2-7, with D possibly TRBD2 on 7 matching bases. This CDR3 is built from 16 residues. Germline V gene lookup returns CDR1 SGHTA and CDR2 FQGTGA. CDR3 nucleotide sequence: TGCTGGGTTGCCAGCAGCTTAGGGGGGGACGCCTACGAGCAGTACTTC. Translating it yields CWVASSLGGDAYEQYF.